This TCR beta chain derives from a study of blood T cell repertoires in COVID-19. For the study at large: Whether acute or convalescent, the COVID-19 samples came from the United States, Italy and Spain. From T cells, B-cell-depleted T cells, or PBMCs came the material, which was cDNA or gDNA.

In the original workflow: It was from reference gene primer amplification that nucleated cell counts were estimated. The method was immunoSEQ multiplex PCR; TCRdb's version includes in-frame clones alone and lacks a portion of them. V, J and clone size were drawn from that table, and D and trimming were deduced from the DNA. The data hold about 150,000 clones, with around 85% observed a single time. Deletions cut 6 bases from V and 7 bases from J, with 18 bases between. This CDR3 has 14 amino acids. Germline V gives CDR1 MDHEN, CDR2 SYDVKM. The material sequenced was peripheral blood. The source of this sequence is a woman aged 55-69 years with acute or convalescent COVID-19. The J gene is TRBJ1-2, the V gene TRBV28, with D possibly TRBD1 on 5 matching bases. The CDR3 loop is CASRDGTLGGGYTF. CDR3 in DNA: TGTGCCAGCAGAGACGGTACCTTGGGGGGTGGCTACACCTTC.